The source of this T cell receptor (beta chain) is a study of spatial heterogeneity in lung cancer. Turning to the study itself: Each unique TCR and UMI combination was seen more than ten times on average in raw reads. Study results and limitations: Of tumor T cells, an estimated coverage of approximately 7.2% was reached for alpha chains and 13% to 15% for beta chains. Expanded alpha and beta TCR counts within tumors tracked tumor mutation counts.

Time point in this sample: sample taken at primary tumor resection. One entry per CDR3 protein, called by TCRdb with MiXCR from the 5' RACE reads. The repertoire holds 100,000 to 110,000 distinct CDR3 sequences, with roughly 4.5% as singletons. The V gene end was trimmed by 6 bases and the J gene end by 5 bases; junction bases not matched to a gene: 13. This CDR3 spans 17 amino acids. The germline CDR1 and CDR2 sequences are MNHEY and SVGAGI. This clonotype came up many times. The target antigen is unknown. The sample consisted of lung tumor tissue, taken at surgery. This clonotype originated in a male donor with early-stage non-small cell lung cancer. The V call is TRBV6-5, the J call TRBJ1-6; TRBD1 agrees at 7 bases. The DNA for the CDR3 is TGTGCCAGCAGAGCTCCCGGTTTAACAGGGGATAATTCACCCCTCCACTTT. Its translation: CASRAPGLTGDNSPLHF.